This T cell receptor (beta chain) was obtained from a study of T-cell memory formation after mild COVID-19. The CDR3 covers 14 residues. The germline V gene encodes CDR1 PRHDT and CDR2 FYEKMQ (reference sequence). Trimming cost V 4 bases and J 4 bases, with 11 bases left between them. This clonotype appeared a few times. Each CDR3 protein gets one entry after TCRdb re-called the 5' RACE reads with MiXCR. The data contain some 440,000 distinct CDR3 sequences, approximately 23% of them singletons. This receptor was identified in an adult woman who had mild COVID-19 (a few samples of this study predate the infection). Cell type and time point are not known. Sequences were obtained from PBMCs or a T cell subset sorted from them (not recorded which). The V gene is TRBV13, the J gene TRBJ2-1; unclear D gene. The CDR3 loop is CASSSPLTYNEQFF. The CDR3 DNA reads TGTGCCAGCAGCTCCCCCCTTACTTACAATGAGCAGTTCTTC.